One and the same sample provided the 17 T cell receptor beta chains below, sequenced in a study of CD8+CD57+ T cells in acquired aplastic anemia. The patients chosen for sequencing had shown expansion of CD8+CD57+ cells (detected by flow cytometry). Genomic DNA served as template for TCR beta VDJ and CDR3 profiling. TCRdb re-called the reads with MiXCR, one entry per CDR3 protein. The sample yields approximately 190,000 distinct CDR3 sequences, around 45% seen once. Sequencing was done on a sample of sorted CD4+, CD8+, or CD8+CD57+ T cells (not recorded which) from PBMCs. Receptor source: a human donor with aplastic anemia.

The CDR3 is CASTSGTGGNGYTF. CDR3 nucleotides: TGTGCCAGCACCTCTGGGACAGGGGGGAATGGCTACACCTTC. The chain combines TRBV25-1 with TRBJ1-2; 11 bases align to TRBD1. The V and J ends lost 7 bases and 6 bases, in that order; junction bases with no gene match: 7. This CDR3 comprises 14 residues. Germline CDR1 reads MGHDK; CDR2 reads SYGVNS.

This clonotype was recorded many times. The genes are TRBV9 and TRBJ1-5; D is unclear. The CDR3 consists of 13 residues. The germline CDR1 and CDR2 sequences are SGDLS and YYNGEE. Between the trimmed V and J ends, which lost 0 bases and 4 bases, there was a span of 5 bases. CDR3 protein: CASSVDLNQPQHF. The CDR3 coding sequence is TGTGCCAGCAGCGTAGATCTGAATCAGCCCCAGCATTTT.

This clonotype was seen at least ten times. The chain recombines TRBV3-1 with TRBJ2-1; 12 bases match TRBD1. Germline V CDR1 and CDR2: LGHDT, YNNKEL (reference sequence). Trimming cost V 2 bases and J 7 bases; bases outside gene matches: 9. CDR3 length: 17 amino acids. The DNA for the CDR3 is TGTGCCAGCAGCCAATCAGATGGGACAGGGGGCCGGAATGAGCAGTTCTTC. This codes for CASSQSDGTGGRNEQFF.

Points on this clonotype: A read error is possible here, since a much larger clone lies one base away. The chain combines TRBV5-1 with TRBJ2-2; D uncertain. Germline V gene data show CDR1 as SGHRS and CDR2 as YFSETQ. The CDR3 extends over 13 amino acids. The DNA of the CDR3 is TGCACCAGCAGCCACGACTACACCGGGGAGCTGTTTTTT. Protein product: CTSSHDYTGELFF.

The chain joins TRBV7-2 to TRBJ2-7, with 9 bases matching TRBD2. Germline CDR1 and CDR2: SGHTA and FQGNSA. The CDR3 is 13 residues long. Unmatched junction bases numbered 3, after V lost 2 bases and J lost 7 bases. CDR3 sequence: CASSLPLAGEQYF. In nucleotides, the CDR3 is TGTGCCAGCAGCTTACCCCTAGCGGGGGAGCAGTACTTC.

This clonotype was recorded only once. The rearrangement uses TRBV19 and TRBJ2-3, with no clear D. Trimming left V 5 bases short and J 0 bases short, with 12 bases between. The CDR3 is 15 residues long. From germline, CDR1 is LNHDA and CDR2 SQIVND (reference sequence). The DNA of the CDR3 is TGTGCCAGTAGTCTAAAGCGCCCTAGCACAGATACGCAGTATTTT. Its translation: CASSLKRPSTDTQYF.

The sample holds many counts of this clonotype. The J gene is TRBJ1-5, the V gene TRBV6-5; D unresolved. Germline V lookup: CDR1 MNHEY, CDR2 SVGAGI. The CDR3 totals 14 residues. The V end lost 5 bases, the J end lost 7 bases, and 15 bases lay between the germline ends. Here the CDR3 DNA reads TGTGCCAGCAGTCGGGCGGCGCAAAGGCAGCCCCAGCATTTT. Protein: CASSRAAQRQPQHF.

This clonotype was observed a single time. CDR3 sequence: CAIRPAGGLRAQHF. The CDR3 coding sequence is TGTGCCATCAGGCCAGCGGGAGGATTACGCGCCCAGCATTTT. This rearrangement joins TRBV10-3 to TRBJ1-5; D is unresolved. Between the trimmed V and J ends, which lost 6 bases and 11 bases, there was a span of 20 bases. Germline lookup yields CDR1 ENHRY and CDR2 SYGVKD. The CDR3 sequence is 14 residues long.

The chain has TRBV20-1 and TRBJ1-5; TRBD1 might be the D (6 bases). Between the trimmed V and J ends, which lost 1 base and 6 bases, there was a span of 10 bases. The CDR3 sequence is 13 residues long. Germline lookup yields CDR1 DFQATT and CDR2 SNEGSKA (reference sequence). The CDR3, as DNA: TGCAGTGCTAGAGGGACAGCACCTCAGCCCCAGCATTTT. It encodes CSARGTAPQPQHF.

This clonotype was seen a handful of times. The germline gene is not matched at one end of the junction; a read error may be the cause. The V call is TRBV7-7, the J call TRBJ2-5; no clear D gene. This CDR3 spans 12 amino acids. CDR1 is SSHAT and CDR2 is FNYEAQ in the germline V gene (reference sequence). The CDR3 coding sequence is TGTGCTAGCAGCTTATTGGGAGAGACCCAGTACTTC. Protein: CASSLLGETQYF.

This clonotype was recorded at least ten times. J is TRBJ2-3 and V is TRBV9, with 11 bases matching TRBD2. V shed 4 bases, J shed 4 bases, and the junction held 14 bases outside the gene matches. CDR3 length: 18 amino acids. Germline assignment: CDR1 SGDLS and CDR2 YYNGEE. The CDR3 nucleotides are TGTGCCAGCAGCCCGCACCCCACCCCGGGACTAGCGGCAGATACGCAGTATTTT. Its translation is CASSPHPTPGLAADTQYF. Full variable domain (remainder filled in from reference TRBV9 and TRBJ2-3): DSGVTQTPKHLITATGQRVTLRCSPRSGDLSVYWYQQSLDQGLQFLIQYYNGEERAKGNILERFSAQQFPDLHSELNLSSLELGDSALYFCASSPHPTPGLAADTQYFGPGTRLTVL.

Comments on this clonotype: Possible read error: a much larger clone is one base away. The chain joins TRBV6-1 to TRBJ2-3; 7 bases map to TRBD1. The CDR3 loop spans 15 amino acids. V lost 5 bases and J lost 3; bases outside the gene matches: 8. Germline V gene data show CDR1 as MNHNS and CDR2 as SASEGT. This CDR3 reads CASSLRQGATDTQYF. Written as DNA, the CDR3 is TGTGCCAGCAGTCTCCGACAGGGAGCGACAGATACGCAGTATTTT.

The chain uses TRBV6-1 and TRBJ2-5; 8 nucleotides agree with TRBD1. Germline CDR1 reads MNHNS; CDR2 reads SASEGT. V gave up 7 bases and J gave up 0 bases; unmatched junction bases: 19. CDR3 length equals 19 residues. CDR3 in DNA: TGTGCCAGCAACGGCGGGACAGGCAGCGAGTCATACGACCAAGAGACCCAGTACTTC. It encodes CASNGGTGSESYDQETQYF.

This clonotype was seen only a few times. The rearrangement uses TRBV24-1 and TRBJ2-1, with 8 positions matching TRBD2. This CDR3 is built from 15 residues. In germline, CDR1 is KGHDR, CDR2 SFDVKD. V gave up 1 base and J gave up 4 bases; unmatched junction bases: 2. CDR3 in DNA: TGTGCCACCAGTGATTTACTAGCGGATTACAATGAGCAGTTCTTC. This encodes CATSDLLADYNEQFF.

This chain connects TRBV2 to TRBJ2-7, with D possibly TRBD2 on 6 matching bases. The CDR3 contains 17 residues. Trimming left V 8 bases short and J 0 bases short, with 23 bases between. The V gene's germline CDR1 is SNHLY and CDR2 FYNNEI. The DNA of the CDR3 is TGTGCCAGCTCACCAAGGCCCGGGGCGGGGACCTCCTACGAGCAGTACTTC. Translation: CASSPRPGAGTSYEQYF.

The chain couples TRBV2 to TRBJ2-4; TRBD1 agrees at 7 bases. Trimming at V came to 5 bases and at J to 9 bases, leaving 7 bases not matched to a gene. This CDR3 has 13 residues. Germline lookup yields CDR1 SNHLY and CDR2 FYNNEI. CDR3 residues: CASSRSEGAIQYF. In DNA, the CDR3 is TGTGCCAGCAGTAGAAGTGAGGGGGCCATTCAGTACTTC.

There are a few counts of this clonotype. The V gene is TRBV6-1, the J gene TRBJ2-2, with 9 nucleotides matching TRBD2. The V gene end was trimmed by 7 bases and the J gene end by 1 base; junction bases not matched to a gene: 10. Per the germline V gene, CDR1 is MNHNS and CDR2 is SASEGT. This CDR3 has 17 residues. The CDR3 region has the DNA TGTGCCAGCACGGCCGACAGACTAGCGGTGAACACCGGGGAGCTGTTTTTT. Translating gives CASTADRLAVNTGELFF.